Listed below are T cell receptor beta chains from one sample, sequenced in a study of CD4 and CD8 cells across lung adenocarcinoma regions. TCRdb used MiXCR to reprocess the PCR reads, holding one entry per CDR3 protein. The table records about 8,400 distinct CDR3 sequences, roughly 52% of them present only once. The sequenced material came from CD8+ T cells from the center of a lung tumor. Every receptor here comes from a female donor with lung adenocarcinoma. The CD4 and CD8 labels of this study may be unreliable. Both conserved end residues are part of each CDR3. The order of the fields is clone size, V gene, D gene, J gene, CDR3 DNA, CDR3 protein. A D gene is named only where the DNA matches it firmly. Size is omitted from some rows. Given values are once, few, many or a class for expanded clones.

clone_size: .
v_call: TRBV6-1
d_call: .
j_call: TRBJ2-4
cdr3_nt: TGTGCCAGCCTCGGGGGACGAGCCAAAGAGATTCAGTACTTC
cdr3_aa: CASLGGRAKEIQYF

clone_size: .
v_call: TRBV28
d_call: TRBD1
j_call: TRBJ2-7
cdr3_nt: TGTGCCAGCAAAGGACAGGGAAGAACCTACGAGCAGTACTTC
cdr3_aa: CASKGQGRTYEQYF

clone_size: .
v_call: TRBV7-6
d_call: TRBD2
j_call: TRBJ2-5
cdr3_nt: TGTGCCAGCAGCTTAGTTTGGGGGGGGACAGAGACCCAGTACTTC
cdr3_aa: CASSLVWGGTETQYF

clone_size: medium-sized
v_call: TRBV11-2
d_call: TRBD1
j_call: TRBJ2-5
cdr3_nt: TGTGCCAGCAGCTTACAGGGGGCATTTCAAGAGACCCAGTACTTC
cdr3_aa: CASSLQGAFQETQYF

clone_size: many
v_call: TRBV12-3/TRBV12-4
d_call: TRBD2
j_call: TRBJ2-7
cdr3_nt: TGTGCCAGCAGTTTTTCGGCGGGAGGTATCTACGAGCAGTACTTC
cdr3_aa: CASSFSAGGIYEQYF

clone_size: .
v_call: TRBV19
d_call: .
j_call: TRBJ1-6
cdr3_nt: TGTGCCAGTAGTCCAGCGGACAGTTCCCTTTCGACCCTCCACTCTTTCTTT
cdr3_aa: CASSPADSSLSTLHSFF

clone_size: once
v_call: TRBV7-2
d_call: .
j_call: TRBJ2-4
cdr3_nt: TGTGCCAGCCGAGCCCAGAACACTCAGTACTTC
cdr3_aa: CASRAQNTQYF

clone_size: many
v_call: TRBV10-2
d_call: TRBD2
j_call: TRBJ2-3
cdr3_nt: TGCGCCAGCAGTTATGGGACTAGCGAAGAGTATTTT
cdr3_aa: CASSYGTSEEYF

clone_size: .
v_call: TRBV6-1
d_call: .
j_call: TRBJ2-1
cdr3_nt: TGTGCCAGCAGTGCTCAGGGTGGGAGCTACGGGGAGCAGTTCTTC
cdr3_aa: CASSAQGGSYGEQFF

clone_size: .
v_call: TRBV6-1
d_call: TRBD1
j_call: TRBJ2-6
cdr3_nt: TGTGCCAGCAGTAAACGGACAGGGCGCTCTGGGGCCAACGTCCTGACTTTC
cdr3_aa: CASSKRTGRSGANVLTF

clone_size: large
v_call: TRBV11-2
d_call: .
j_call: TRBJ2-7
cdr3_nt: TGTGCCAGCAGCTTCGGGGCAGGCGCGTCCTACGAGCAGTACTTC
cdr3_aa: CASSFGAGASYEQYF

clone_size: .
v_call: TRBV6-1
d_call: .
j_call: TRBJ2-3
cdr3_nt: TGTGCCAGGGGGTATGGAGCTACAGATACGCAGTATTTT
cdr3_aa: CARGYGATDTQYF

clone_size: many
v_call: TRBV6-5
d_call: .
j_call: TRBJ2-4
cdr3_nt: TGTGCCAGCAGTTCGGACGGTCAGCGGCTAGCCAAAAACATTCAGTACTTC
cdr3_aa: CASSSDGQRLAKNIQYF

clone_size: .
v_call: TRBV27
d_call: TRBD2
j_call: TRBJ2-1
cdr3_nt: TGTGCCAGCAGTTTGGGGGGAGGGACCTACGATGAGCTGTTCTTC
cdr3_aa: CASSLGGGTYDELFF

clone_size: many
v_call: TRBV4-1
d_call: TRBD1
j_call: TRBJ2-5
cdr3_nt: TGCGCCAGCAGCCAGGCACAGGGGAGAGAGACCCAGTACTTC
cdr3_aa: CASSQAQGRETQYF

clone_size: few
v_call: TRBV6-1
d_call: TRBD1
j_call: TRBJ2-4
cdr3_nt: TGTGCCAGCTTCCAGACAGGGGAAAACATTCAGTACTTC
cdr3_aa: CASFQTGENIQYF

clone_size: .
v_call: TRBV7-6
d_call: .
j_call: TRBJ2-4
cdr3_nt: TGTGCCAGCAGCTTGGAGGTGGAAGCCGCAGACATTCAGTATTTC
cdr3_aa: CASSLEVEAADIQYF

clone_size: medium-sized
v_call: TRBV11-3
d_call: TRBD2
j_call: TRBJ2-5
cdr3_nt: TGTGCCAGCAGCTTAGAAAGCGGGGGGGCATACAATGAGCAGTACTTC
cdr3_aa: CASSLESGGAYNEQYF

clone_size: many
v_call: TRBV6-5
d_call: TRBD1
j_call: TRBJ2-5
cdr3_nt: TGTGCCAGCAGTTATCTCCGGGGACAGCAAGAGACCCAGTACTTC
cdr3_aa: CASSYLRGQQETQYF

clone_size: .
v_call: TRBV7-7
d_call: .
j_call: TRBJ2-5
cdr3_nt: TGTGCTAGCAGCTTAGCCTCGAGAAGGACCGGGGGAGGCGGATGCCGAGACCAAAACACCCAGTACTTC
cdr3_aa: CASSLASRRTGGGGCRDQNTQYF

clone_size: .
v_call: TRBV7-3
d_call: .
j_call: TRBJ2-4
cdr3_nt: TGTGGCAGCTCGGGGACGGGGGCCAAAGACACGCAGTACTTC
cdr3_aa: CGSSGTGAKDTQYF

clone_size: .
v_call: TRBV5-4
d_call: TRBD1
j_call: TRBJ2-4
cdr3_nt: TGCGGCGGCAGGGGGCAGGGGGCCACAGACATTCAGTACTTC
cdr3_aa: CGGRGQGATDIQYF

clone_size: .
v_call: TRBV6-2/TRBV6-3
d_call: .
j_call: TRBJ1-5
cdr3_nt: TGTGCCAGCAGTTTCTCGGGCCGGAACAATCAGCCCCTCCATTTT
cdr3_aa: CASSFSGRNNQPLHF

clone_size: .
v_call: TRBV6-1
d_call: .
j_call: TRBJ2-7
cdr3_nt: TGTGCCAGCAGCGGCGGACTACCGGGAGTAATAGACATGCAGTACTTC
cdr3_aa: CASSGGLPGVIDMQYF

clone_size: .
v_call: TRBV6-1
d_call: .
j_call: TRBJ2-7
cdr3_nt: TGTGCCAGCAGTGAGGGGCTCGGGGGCCGGGACCAAGAGACGCAGTACTTC
cdr3_aa: CASSEGLGGRDQETQYF

clone_size: medium-sized
v_call: TRBV6-1
d_call: .
j_call: TRBJ2-1
cdr3_nt: TGTGCCAGCATCGAGGCGAATGAGCAGTTCTTC
cdr3_aa: CASIEANEQFF

clone_size: many
v_call: TRBV23-1
d_call: .
j_call: TRBJ2-3
cdr3_nt: TGCGCCAGCAGTCGAGGCAGGGACCGATCCGATACGCAGTATTTT
cdr3_aa: CASSRGRDRSDTQYF

clone_size: once
v_call: TRBV11-3
d_call: .
j_call: TRBJ2-3
cdr3_nt: TGTGGCAGCAGCTCGAGGGGGAGAGCCGCAGATACGCAGTATTTC
cdr3_aa: CGSSSRGRAADTQYF

clone_size: .
v_call: TRBV7-2
d_call: .
j_call: TRBJ2-5
cdr3_nt: TGTGGCGTCTCGGGGGTGGGTGCCAAAGACACGCAGTACTTC
cdr3_aa: CGVSGVGAKDTQYF

clone_size: many
v_call: TRBV7-9
d_call: TRBD1
j_call: TRBJ2-1
cdr3_nt: TGTGCCAGCAGCTTAGCCCGGGACAGGCTATACAATGAGCAGTTCTTC
cdr3_aa: CASSLARDRLYNEQFF

clone_size: few
v_call: TRBV7-2
d_call: TRBD2
j_call: TRBJ2-7
cdr3_nt: TGTGCCAGCAGCTCCTCTAGCCGGGGACTAGCGGGGGCCCCGGGGGAGCAGTACTTC
cdr3_aa: CASSSSSRGLAGAPGEQYF

clone_size: .
v_call: TRBV5-3
d_call: TRBD1
j_call: TRBJ1-5
cdr3_nt: TGTGCCAGAAGCTGGGACAGGGGAAGCAATCAGCCCCAGCATTTT
cdr3_aa: CARSWDRGSNQPQHF

clone_size: .
v_call: TRBV6-1
d_call: TRBD1
j_call: TRBJ2-6
cdr3_nt: TGTGCCAGCAGCGAGTTACAGGGGGCGTGGGCCAACGTGCAGAACTTC
cdr3_aa: CASSELQGAWANVQNF

clone_size: .
v_call: TRBV12-3/TRBV12-4
d_call: .
j_call: TRBJ2-5
cdr3_nt: TGTGCCAGCAGACACGGTATGGGGGCTGAAGGAGACGCGCAGTACTTC
cdr3_aa: CASRHGMGAEGDAQYF

clone_size: many
v_call: TRBV7-9
d_call: TRBD1
j_call: TRBJ2-1
cdr3_nt: TGTGCCAGCAGCTTAGTACTCGAAGGGACAGATCCGTTCTTC
cdr3_aa: CASSLVLEGTDPFF

clone_size: few
v_call: TRBV10-1
d_call: TRBD1
j_call: TRBJ2-7
cdr3_nt: TGCGCCAGCAGCGAGACAGGGAACGGTGAGCAGTACTTC
cdr3_aa: CASSETGNGEQYF

clone_size: .
v_call: TRBV11-2
d_call: .
j_call: TRBJ2-5
cdr3_nt: TGTGCCAGCAGCTTAGGGGGGGCATCCTACAATGAGCAGTACTTC
cdr3_aa: CASSLGGASYNEQYF